This is a list of T cell receptor beta chains from one sample in a study of blood T cell repertoires in COVID-19. Clones were read by immunoSEQ multiplex PCR, and TCRdb kept only the in-frame ones, dropping some. The table includes about 100,000 clones, just under 85% detected once. The sequenced sample consisted of peripheral blood. Source of these receptors: a man in his fifties with active or convalescent COVID-19. Each CDR3 is given with its conserved first and last residue. Each record gives: CDR3 DNA, CDR3 protein, D gene, V gene, clone size, J gene. A D gene is named only where the DNA matches it firmly. Clone size appears in some rows only: once, few, many, or a class for an expanded clone.

DNA: TGCGCCAGCAGTACCGGACTAGCGGGAGCCAATGAGCAGTTCTTC
CDR3: CASSTGLAGANEQFF
D: TRBD2
V: TRBV5-1
size: .
J: TRBJ2-1

DNA: TGTGCCAGCAGCTCGGACGGGTGGGGGGACTCTGGGTACGAGCAGTACTTC
CDR3: CASSSDGWGDSGYEQYF
D: .
V: TRBV7-2
size: .
J: TRBJ2-7

DNA: TGTGCCAGCAGCCAAGAGACAGGCTCCCAGGGGATCCAGTACTTC
CDR3: CASSQETGSQGIQYF
D: .
V: TRBV4-2
size: .
J: TRBJ2-5

DNA: TGTGCCAGCAGTGAATACCAGGGACATCCTTCGGATAATTCACCCCTCCACTTT
CDR3: CASSEYQGHPSDNSPLHF
D: .
V: TRBV6-1
size: .
J: TRBJ1-6

DNA: TGTGCCAGCAGCCGTCCAGGGGGTCGGGAGCAGTACTTC
CDR3: CASSRPGGREQYF
D: TRBD1
V: TRBV6-5
size: .
J: TRBJ2-7

DNA: TGTGCCAGCAGCGCGAGGGACAGGGGGCAAGAGACCCAGTACTTC
CDR3: CASSARDRGQETQYF
D: TRBD1
V: TRBV9
size: .
J: TRBJ2-5

DNA: TGTGCCAGCAGTGTTTTGGGGGGTAACTATGGCTACACCTTC
CDR3: CASSVLGGNYGYTF
D: .
V: TRBV2
size: .
J: TRBJ1-2

DNA: TGTGCCAGCAGATACAGGACAGGGGGCAATGAGCAGTTCTTC
CDR3: CASRYRTGGNEQFF
D: TRBD1
V: TRBV7-9
size: .
J: TRBJ2-1

DNA: TGTGCCAGCACCAAAACCATCCAGCGGACCTACAATGAGCAGTTCTTC
CDR3: CASTKTIQRTYNEQFF
D: .
V: TRBV11-1
size: .
J: TRBJ2-1

DNA: TGTGCCAGTAGGGATGTGACAGGCCAATCCTACGAGCAGTACTTC
CDR3: CASRDVTGQSYEQYF
D: .
V: TRBV19
size: few
J: TRBJ2-7